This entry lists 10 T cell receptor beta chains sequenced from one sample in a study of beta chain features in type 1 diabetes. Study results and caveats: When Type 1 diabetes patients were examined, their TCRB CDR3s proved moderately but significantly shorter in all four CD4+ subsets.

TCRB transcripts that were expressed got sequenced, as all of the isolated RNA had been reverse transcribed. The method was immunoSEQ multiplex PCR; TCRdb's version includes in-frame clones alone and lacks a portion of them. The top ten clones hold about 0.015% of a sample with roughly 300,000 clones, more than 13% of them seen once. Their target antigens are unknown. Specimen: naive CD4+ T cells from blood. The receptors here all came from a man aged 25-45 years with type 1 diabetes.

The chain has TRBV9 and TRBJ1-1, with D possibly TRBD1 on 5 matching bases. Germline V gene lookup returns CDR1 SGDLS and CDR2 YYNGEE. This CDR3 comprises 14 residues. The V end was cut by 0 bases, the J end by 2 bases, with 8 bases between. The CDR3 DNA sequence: TGTGCCAGCAGCGTAGAATGGGGCAACACTGAAGCTTTCTTT. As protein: CASSVEWGNTEAFF.

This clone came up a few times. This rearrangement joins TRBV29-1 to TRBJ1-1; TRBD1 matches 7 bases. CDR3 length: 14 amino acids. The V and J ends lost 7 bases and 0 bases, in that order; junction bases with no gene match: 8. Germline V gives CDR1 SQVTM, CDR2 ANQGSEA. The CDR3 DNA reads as TGCAGCGGGGGGACCGGGACAGTGAACACTGAAGCTTTCTTT. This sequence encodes CSGGTGTVNTEAFF.

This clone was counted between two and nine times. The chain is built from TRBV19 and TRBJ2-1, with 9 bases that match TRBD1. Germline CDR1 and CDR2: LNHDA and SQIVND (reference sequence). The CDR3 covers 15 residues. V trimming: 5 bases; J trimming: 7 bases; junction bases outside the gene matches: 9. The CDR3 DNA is TGTGCCAGTAGTTACCTCGGGACAGGGATAAATGAGCAGTTCTTC. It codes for CASSYLGTGINEQFF.

The CDR3 is CASSPTSGSNEQFF. For the CDR3, the DNA is TGTGCCAGCTCACCTACGAGCGGGAGCAATGAGCAGTTCTTC. This sequence joins TRBV18 and TRBJ2-1; the match to TRBD2 covers 8 bases. The CDR3 is made up of 14 amino acids. V trimming: 3 bases; J trimming: 6 bases; junction bases outside the gene matches: 4. In germline, CDR1 is KGHSH, CDR2 LQKENI.

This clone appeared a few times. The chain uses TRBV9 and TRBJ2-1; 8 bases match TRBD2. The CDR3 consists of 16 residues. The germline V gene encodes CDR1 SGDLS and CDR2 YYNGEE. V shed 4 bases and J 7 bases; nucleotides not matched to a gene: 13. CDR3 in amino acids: CASSTPRRAGVNEQFF. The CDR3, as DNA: TGTGCCAGCAGCACCCCCAGGAGAGCGGGAGTGAATGAGCAGTTCTTC. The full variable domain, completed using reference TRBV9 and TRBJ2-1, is DSGVTQTPKHLITATGQRVTLRCSPRSGDLSVYWYQQSLDQGLQFLIQYYNGEERAKGNILERFSAQQFPDLHSELNLSSLELGDSALYFCASSTPRRAGVNEQFFGPGTRLTVL.

CDR3 in amino acids: CASSGGHRYNEQFF. For the CDR3, the DNA is TGTGCCAGCAGCGGGGGACACCGATACAATGAGCAGTTCTTC. This chain connects TRBV5-6 to TRBJ2-1; D might be TRBD1 (6 bases). From germline, CDR1 is SGHDT and CDR2 YYEEEE. Trimming took 4 bases from V and 4 from J, leaving 12 bases between them. The CDR3 is 14 residues long.

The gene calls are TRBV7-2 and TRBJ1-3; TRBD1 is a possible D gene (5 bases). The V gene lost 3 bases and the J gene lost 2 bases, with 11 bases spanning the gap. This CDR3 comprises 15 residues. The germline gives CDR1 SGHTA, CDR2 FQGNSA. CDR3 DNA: TGTGCCAGCAGCTTTGGCGGGGGAACTGGAAACACCATATATTTT. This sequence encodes CASSFGGGTGNTIYF.

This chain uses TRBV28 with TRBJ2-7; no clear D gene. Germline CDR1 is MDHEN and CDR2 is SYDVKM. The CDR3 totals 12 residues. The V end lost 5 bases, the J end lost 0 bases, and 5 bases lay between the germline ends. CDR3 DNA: TGTGCCAGCAGTAGACACTCCTACGAGCAGTACTTC. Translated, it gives CASSRHSYEQYF.

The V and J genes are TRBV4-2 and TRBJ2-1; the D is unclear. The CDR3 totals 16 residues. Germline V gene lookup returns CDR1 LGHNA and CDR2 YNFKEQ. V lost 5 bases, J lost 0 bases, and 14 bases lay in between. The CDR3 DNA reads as TGTGCCAGCAGCACCCACGCCGCGGTCTCCTACAATGAGCAGTTCTTC. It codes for CASSTHAAVSYNEQFF.

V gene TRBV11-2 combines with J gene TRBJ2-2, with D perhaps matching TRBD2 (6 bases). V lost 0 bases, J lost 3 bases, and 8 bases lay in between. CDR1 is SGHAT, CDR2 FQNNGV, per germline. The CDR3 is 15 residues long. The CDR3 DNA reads TGTGCCAGCAGCTTAGACAGGAGGGACACCGGGGAGCTGTTTTTT. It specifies CASSLDRRDTGELFF.